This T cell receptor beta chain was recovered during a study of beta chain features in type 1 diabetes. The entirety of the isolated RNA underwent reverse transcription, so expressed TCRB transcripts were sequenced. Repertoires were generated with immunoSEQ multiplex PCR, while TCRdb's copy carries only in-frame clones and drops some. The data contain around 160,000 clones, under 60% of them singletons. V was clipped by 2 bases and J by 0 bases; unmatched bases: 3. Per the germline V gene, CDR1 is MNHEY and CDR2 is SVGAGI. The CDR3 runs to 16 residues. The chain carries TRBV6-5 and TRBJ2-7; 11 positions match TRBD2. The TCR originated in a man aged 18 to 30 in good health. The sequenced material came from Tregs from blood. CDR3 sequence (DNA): TGTGCCAGCAGTTACGGAACTAGCGGGGGCTCCTACGAGCAGTACTTC. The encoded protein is CASSYGTSGGSYEQYF.